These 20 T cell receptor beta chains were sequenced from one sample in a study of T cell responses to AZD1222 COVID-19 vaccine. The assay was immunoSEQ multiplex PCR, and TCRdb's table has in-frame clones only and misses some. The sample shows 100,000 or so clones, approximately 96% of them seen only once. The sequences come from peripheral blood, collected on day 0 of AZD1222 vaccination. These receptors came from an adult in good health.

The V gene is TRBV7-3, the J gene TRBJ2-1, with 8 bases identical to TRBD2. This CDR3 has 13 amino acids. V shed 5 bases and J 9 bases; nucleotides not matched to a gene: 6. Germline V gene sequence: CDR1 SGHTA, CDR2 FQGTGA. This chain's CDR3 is CASSQTSGGEQFF. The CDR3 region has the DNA TGTGCCAGCAGCCAAACTAGCGGCGGTGAGCAGTTCTTC. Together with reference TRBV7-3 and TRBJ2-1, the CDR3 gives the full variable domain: GAGVSQTPSNKVTEKGKYVELRCDPISGHTALYWYRQSLGQGPEFLIYFQGTGAADDSGLPNDRFFAVRPEGSVSTLKIQRTERGDSAVYLCASSQTSGGEQFFGPGTRLTVL.

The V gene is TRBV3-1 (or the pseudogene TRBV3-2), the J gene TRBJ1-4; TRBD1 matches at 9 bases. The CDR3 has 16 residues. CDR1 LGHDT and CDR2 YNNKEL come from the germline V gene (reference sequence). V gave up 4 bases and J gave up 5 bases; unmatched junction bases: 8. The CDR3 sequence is CASSPAGGTGNEKLFF. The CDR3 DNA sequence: TGTGCCAGCAGCCCGGCGGGTGGGACAGGGAATGAAAAACTGTTTTTT.

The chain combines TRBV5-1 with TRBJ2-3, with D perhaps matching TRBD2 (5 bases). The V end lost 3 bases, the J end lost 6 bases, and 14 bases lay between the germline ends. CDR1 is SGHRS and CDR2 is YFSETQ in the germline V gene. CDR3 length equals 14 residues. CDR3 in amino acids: CASSSGERWDTQYF. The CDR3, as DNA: TGCGCCAGCAGCTCGGGCGAGCGGTGGGATACGCAGTATTTT.

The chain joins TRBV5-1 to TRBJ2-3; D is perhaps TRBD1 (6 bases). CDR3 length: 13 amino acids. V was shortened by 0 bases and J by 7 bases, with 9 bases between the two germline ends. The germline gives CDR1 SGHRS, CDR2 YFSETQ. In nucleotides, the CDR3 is TGCGCCAGCAGCTTGGGAACAGGGAATACGCAGTATTTT. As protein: CASSLGTGNTQYF.

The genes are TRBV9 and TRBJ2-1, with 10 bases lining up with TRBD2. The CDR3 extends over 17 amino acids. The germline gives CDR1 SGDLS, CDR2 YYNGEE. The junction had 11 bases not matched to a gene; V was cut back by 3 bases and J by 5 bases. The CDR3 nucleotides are TGTGCCAGCAGCGCCCGACCGAGCGGGAGGGAGAACAATGAGCAGTTCTTC. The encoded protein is CASSARPSGRENNEQFF.

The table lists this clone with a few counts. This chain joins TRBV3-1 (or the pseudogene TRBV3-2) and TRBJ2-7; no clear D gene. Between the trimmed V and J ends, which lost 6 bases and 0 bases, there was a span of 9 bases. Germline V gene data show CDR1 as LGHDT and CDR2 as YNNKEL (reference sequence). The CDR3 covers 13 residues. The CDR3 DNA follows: TGTGCCAGCAGTCGGCCTCACTCCTACGAGCAGTACTTC. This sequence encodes CASSRPHSYEQYF.

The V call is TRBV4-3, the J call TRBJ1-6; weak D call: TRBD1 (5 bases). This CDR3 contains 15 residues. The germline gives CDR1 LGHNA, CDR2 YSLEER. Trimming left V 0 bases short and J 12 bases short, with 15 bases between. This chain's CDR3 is CASSQDGGQGEPLHF. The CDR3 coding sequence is TGCGCCAGCAGCCAAGACGGGGGTCAGGGCGAACCCCTCCACTTT.

CDR3 region: CASSRILPTGWSSGNTIYF. CDR3 DNA: TGTGCCAGCAGCCGAATCCTGCCCACAGGGTGGTCTTCTGGAAACACCATATATTTT. This chain connects TRBV5-6 to TRBJ1-3; D possibly corresponds to TRBD1 (6 bases). V lost 4 bases, J lost 1 base, and 24 bases lay in between. CDR1 SGHDT and CDR2 YYEEEE come from the germline V gene. The CDR3 spans 19 residues.

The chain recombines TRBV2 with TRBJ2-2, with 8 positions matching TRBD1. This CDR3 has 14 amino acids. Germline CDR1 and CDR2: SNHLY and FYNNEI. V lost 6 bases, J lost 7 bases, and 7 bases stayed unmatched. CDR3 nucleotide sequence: TGTGCCAGCAGAGAGGACAGGGCCGGCGGGGAGCTGTTTTTT. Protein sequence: CASREDRAGGELFF.

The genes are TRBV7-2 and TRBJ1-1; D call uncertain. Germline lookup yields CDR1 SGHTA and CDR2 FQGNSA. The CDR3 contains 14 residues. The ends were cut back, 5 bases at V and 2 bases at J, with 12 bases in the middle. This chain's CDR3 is CASSPSPANTEAFF. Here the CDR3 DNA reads TGTGCCAGCAGCCCCTCCCCTGCTAACACTGAAGCTTTCTTT.

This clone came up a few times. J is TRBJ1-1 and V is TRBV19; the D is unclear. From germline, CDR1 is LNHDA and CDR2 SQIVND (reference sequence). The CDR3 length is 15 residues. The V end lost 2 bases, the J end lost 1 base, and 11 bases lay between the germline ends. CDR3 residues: CASSISPGKNTEAFF. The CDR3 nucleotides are TGTGCCAGTAGTATATCCCCCGGGAAGAACACTGAAGCTTTCTTT.

The CDR3: CASSPTDSNQPQHF. In nucleotides, the CDR3 is TGCGCCAGCAGCCCGACGGATAGCAATCAGCCCCAGCATTTT. The chain employs TRBV4-1 and TRBJ1-5; D remains ambiguous. The CDR3 totals 14 residues. CDR1 and CDR2 (germline): MGHRA, YSYEKL. Trimming took 4 bases from V and 0 from J, leaving 7 bases between them.

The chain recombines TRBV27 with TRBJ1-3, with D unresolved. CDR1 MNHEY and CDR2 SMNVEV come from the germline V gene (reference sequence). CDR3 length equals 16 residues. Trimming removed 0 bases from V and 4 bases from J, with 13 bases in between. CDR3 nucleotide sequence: TGTGCCAGCAGTTTATCGGGAAGGATTGGAGGAAACACCATATATTTT. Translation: CASSLSGRIGGNTIYF.

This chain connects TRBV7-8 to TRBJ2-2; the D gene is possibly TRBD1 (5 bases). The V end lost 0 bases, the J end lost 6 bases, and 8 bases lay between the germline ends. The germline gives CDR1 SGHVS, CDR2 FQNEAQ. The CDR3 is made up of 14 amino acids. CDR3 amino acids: CASSLAGVPGELFF. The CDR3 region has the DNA TGTGCCAGCAGCTTAGCAGGGGTACCCGGGGAGCTGTTTTTT.

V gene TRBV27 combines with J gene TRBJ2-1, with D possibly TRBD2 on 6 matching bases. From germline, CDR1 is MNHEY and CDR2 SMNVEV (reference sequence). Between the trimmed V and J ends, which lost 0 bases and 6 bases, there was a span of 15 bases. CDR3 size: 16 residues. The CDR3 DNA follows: TGTGCCAGCAGTTTATCACTACTAGCTGGGGCCAATGAGCAGTTCTTC. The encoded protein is CASSLSLLAGANEQFF.

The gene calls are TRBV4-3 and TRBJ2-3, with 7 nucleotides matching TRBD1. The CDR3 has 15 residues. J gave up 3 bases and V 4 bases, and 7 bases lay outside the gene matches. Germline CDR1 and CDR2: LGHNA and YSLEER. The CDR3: CASSPGTVGTDTQYF. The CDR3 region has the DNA TGCGCCAGCAGCCCCGGGACAGTCGGGACAGATACGCAGTATTTT.

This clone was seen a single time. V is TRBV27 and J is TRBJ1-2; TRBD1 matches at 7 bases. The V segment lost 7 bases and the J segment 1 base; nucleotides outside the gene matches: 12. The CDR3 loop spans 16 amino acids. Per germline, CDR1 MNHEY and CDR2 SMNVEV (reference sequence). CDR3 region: CASTPQTGPINYGYTF. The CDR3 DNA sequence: TGTGCCAGCACCCCTCAGACAGGGCCTATTAACTATGGCTACACCTTC.

CDR3 amino acids: CASSGSGYEQYF. The CDR3 DNA follows: TGTGCCAGCAGTGGCTCAGGGTACGAGCAGTACTTC. The chain has TRBV6-2 or TRBV6-3 and TRBJ2-7; TRBD1 might be the D (5 bases). Looked up from germline, CDR1 is MNHEY and CDR2 is SVGEGT. Deletions cut 5 bases from V and 4 bases from J, with 9 bases between. The CDR3 is 12 residues long.

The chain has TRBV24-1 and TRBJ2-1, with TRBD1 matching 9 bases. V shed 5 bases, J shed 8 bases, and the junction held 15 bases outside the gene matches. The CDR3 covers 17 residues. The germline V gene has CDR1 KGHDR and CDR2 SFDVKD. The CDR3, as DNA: TGTGCCACCAGTGCCAAAGATCGACAGGGGGGGTTCTATGAGCAGTTCTTC. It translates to CATSAKDRQGGFYEQFF.

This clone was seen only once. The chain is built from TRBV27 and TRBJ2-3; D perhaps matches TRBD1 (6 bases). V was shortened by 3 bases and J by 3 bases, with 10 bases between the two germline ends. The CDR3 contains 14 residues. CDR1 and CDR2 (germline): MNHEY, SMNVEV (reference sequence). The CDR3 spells CASSLNRETDTQYF. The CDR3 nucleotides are TGTGCCAGCAGTTTGAACAGGGAAACAGATACGCAGTATTTT.